The rows below give T cell receptor beta chains drawn from one sample of a study of OX40 agonist ivuxolimab in advanced cancers. Data came from immunoSEQ multiplex PCR; TCRdb stores just in-frame clones and leaves some out. Among 57,000 or so clones listed, over 80% were seen once. The sequences come from CD4+ or CD8+ T cells sorted from blood, collected in a trial of the OX40 agonist ivuxolimab. These receptors were obtained from an adult with an advanced solid tumor such as melanoma, head and neck, liver or kidney cancer. CDR3s include the opening cysteine and the closing phenylalanine or tryptophan. A D gene is named only where the DNA matches it firmly. Size tells how often a clone was seen (once, few, many) or the class of an expanded clone, and some rows leave it out.

- | 14 | TRBJ2-3 | - | TRBV5-1 | TGCGCCAGCAGCTTTGGAGGGATCACAGATACGCAGTATTTT | CASSFGGITDTQYF
- | 13 | TRBJ1-1 | - | TRBV5-1 | TGCGCCAGCCGTCTGTTGGGGGACACTGAAGCTTTCTTT | CASRLLGDTEAFF
- | 18 | TRBJ1-4 | - | TRBV27 | TGTGCCAGCAGTTTAACGGCGGGGGGAGCACCCCATAATGAAAAACTGTTTTTT | CASSLTAGGAPHNEKLFF
- | 13 | TRBJ1-1 | TRBD1 | TRBV6-6 | TGTGCCAGCAGTACCGACAGGGGCACTGAAGCTTTCTTT | CASSTDRGTEAFF
- | 15 | TRBJ1-4 | - | TRBV6-6 | TGTGCCAGCAGCCTGGGGGACCCTTTGGGTGAAAAACTGTTTTTT | CASSLGDPLGEKLFF
- | 14 | TRBJ2-7 | - | TRBV18 | TGTGCCAGCTCACCTCCTGGAGGTGGAAACGAGCAGTACTTC | CASSPPGGGNEQYF
few | 13 | TRBJ1-2 | - | TRBV4-2 | TGTGCCAGCAGCCAAAGGGACCACTATGGCTACACCTTC | CASSQRDHYGYTF
- | 15 | TRBJ1-2 | - | TRBV4-3 | TGCGCCAGCAGCCAAGATACGAGGGGCGCAGGTGGCTACACCTTC | CASSQDTRGAGGYTF
- | 14 | TRBJ1-1 | - | TRBV6-5 | TGTGCCAGCAGTTATACTATGAGGAACACTGAAGCTTTCTTT | CASSYTMRNTEAFF
- | 14 | TRBJ2-7 | - | TRBV28 | TGTGCCAGCAGAGGGGGGGGAGGGGTTTACGAGCAGTACTTC | CASRGGGGVYEQYF
- | 13 | TRBJ1-1 | - | TRBV6-5 | TGTGCCAGCAGCAACAGCCAGAACACTGAAGCTTTCTTT | CASSNSQNTEAFF
- | 13 | TRBJ2-5 | TRBD2 | TRBV6-5 | TGTGCCAGCAAGAGACTAGCAACGGGGACCCAGTACTTC | CASKRLATGTQYF
- | 14 | TRBJ2-2 | - | TRBV19 | TGTGCCAGTAGTAGGGGGACCCCTCACGGGGAGCTGTTTTTT | CASSRGTPHGELFF
- | 14 | TRBJ2-5 | - | TRBV7-2 | TGTGCCAGCAGCGAGGCGAGGGGCCAAGAGACCCAGTACTTC | CASSEARGQETQYF
- | 14 | TRBJ1-2 | - | TRBV5-1 | TGCGCCAGCAGCCTGCAGGCCCCCTCCGCTGGCTACACCTTC | CASSLQAPSAGYTF
- | 15 | TRBJ2-1 | TRBD2 | TRBV7-3 | TGTGCCAGCAGCCCGAGAAGCGGGGGACGGTATGAGCAGTTCTTC | CASSPRSGGRYEQFF
- | 15 | TRBJ2-7 | TRBD2 | TRBV11-1 | TGTGCCAGCAGCTGGACTAGCGGGGCTGCGGGCGAGCAGTACTTC | CASSWTSGAAGEQYF
- | 14 | TRBJ2-7 | - | TRBV9 | TGTGCCAGCAGCGTAGATAGGGTTGGTTACGAGCAGTACTTC | CASSVDRVGYEQYF
few | 14 | TRBJ2-4 | - | TRBV7-2 | TGTGCCAGCAGGGGACCGGGGGAACCCACGGTTCAGTACTTC | CASRGPGEPTVQYF
- | 14 | TRBJ1-1 | - | TRBV7-8 | TGTGCCAGCAGCTCAGGTATCATGAACACTGAAGCTTTCTTT | CASSSGIMNTEAFF
- | 15 | TRBJ1-5 | TRBD1 | TRBV19 | TGTGCCAGTAGGGACCGGGACAGGGGGCATCAGCCCCAGCATTTT | CASRDRDRGHQPQHF
- | 16 | TRBJ2-3 | - | TRBV5-1 | TGCGCCAGCAGCCCCGGGGCTAGCCTCAGCACAGATACGCAGTATTTT | CASSPGASLSTDTQYF